This entry concerns a single T cell receptor (beta chain). Authors' methods: Reference gene primer amplification yielded estimated nucleated cell counts. Sequencing used immunoSEQ multiplex PCR; TCRdb keeps in-frame clones, though not all of them. V, J and clone size reflect that table, while D and trimming were determined from the DNA. Among more than 70,000 clones, just over 85% were seen once, and the ten largest hold approximately 21%. This record belongs to a study of blood T cell repertoires in COVID-19. Study-level information: The study drew acute and convalescent COVID-19 samples from the United States, Italy and Spain. Nucleic acid was either cDNA or gDNA, and it came from T cells, B-cell-depleted T cells, or PBMCs.

J lost 1 base, V lost 4 bases, and 3 bases had no gene match. Germline CDR1 and CDR2: ENHRY and SYGVKD. This CDR3 has 14 residues. The source of this sequence is an elderly woman in a cohort sampled during active or convalescent COVID-19. Sequences were obtained from peripheral blood. V usage is TRBV10-3 and J usage is TRBJ1-1; 7 bases line up with TRBD1. The CDR3 sequence: CAISGYRGNTEAFF. CDR3 bases: TGTGCCATCAGTGGTTACAGGGGGAACACTGAAGCTTTCTTT.